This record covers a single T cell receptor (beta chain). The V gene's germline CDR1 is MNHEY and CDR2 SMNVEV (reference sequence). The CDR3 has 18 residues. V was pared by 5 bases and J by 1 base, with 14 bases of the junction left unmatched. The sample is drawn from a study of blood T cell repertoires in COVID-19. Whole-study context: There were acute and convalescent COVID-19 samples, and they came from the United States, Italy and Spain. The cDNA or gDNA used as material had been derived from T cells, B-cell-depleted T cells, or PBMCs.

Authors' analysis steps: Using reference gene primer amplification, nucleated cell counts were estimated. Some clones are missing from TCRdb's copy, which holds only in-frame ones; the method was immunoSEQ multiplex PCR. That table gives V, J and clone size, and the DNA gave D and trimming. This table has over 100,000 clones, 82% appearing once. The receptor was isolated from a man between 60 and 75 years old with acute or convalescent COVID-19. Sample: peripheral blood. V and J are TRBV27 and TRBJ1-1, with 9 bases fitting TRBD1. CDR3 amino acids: CASSPRQGGILGNTEAFF. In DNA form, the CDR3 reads TGTGCCAGCAGTCCTCGACAGGGGGGGATTCTAGGGAACACTGAAGCTTTCTTT.